The rows below give T cell receptor beta chains drawn from one sample of a study of blood T cell repertoires in COVID-19. Sequencing was performed with immunoSEQ multiplex PCR; in TCRdb, only in-frame clones are kept and a portion is missing. The sample shows 180,000 or so clones, just under 85% of them seen only once. Sequenced input: peripheral blood. The receptors shown here come from a human donor with acute or convalescent COVID-19. The donor label of this sample is uncertain. Both conserved end residues are part of each CDR3.

TRBV7-9	17	TRBJ2-1	CASSFVGGRNSYNEQFF
TRBV6-5	14	TRBJ1-1	CASSVVGGNTEAFF
TRBV11-2	12	TRBJ2-5	CASSLVGKTQYF
TRBV11-1	14	TRBJ2-1	CASSPRDSRSEQFF
TRBV7-3	13	TRBJ1-6	CASSLTRASPLHF
TRBV11-3	14	TRBJ1-3	CASSRDTSGNTIYF
TRBV27	16	TRBJ1-2	CASSSIGTEKNYGYTF
TRBV19	14	TRBJ2-7	CASSLGRDTPLLGF
TRBV28	14	TRBJ1-2	CASSLSREGYGYTF
TRBV6-2/TRBV6-3	16	TRBJ1-5	CASSYSPGGSNQPQHF
TRBV11-2	14	TRBJ1-1	CASSLLISGTEAFF
TRBV7-9	16	TRBJ2-1	CASSLALGTAYNEQFF
TRBV28	16	TRBJ2-7	CASSFSLSGRSYEQYF
TRBV7-2	14	TRBJ2-1	CASSVGLAYNEQFF
TRBV11-3	13	TRBJ2-3	CASSFWAGDTQYF
TRBV18	15	TRBJ2-3	CASSPGLARADTQYF
TRBV25-1	16	TRBJ1-6	CASSDTGGGRGSPLHF
TRBV21-1	16	TRBJ1-2	CASSKEEKGMNYGYTF
TRBV7-2	14	TRBJ1-5	CASSLRGGNQPQHF
TRBV30	13	TRBJ2-7	CAWRNSGSPEQYF
TRBV7-9	15	TRBJ1-2	CASSFISNPVYGYTF
TRBV7-3	14	TRBJ2-2	CASSFRGDTGELFF
TRBV4-1	15	TRBJ2-4	CASSHPDRGVNIQYF
TRBV2	14	TRBJ2-7	CASSELVPSYEQYF
TRBV4-2	17	TRBJ1-2	CASSQALGGQGVGGYTF
TRBV19	14	TRBJ1-6	CASRDRGRNSPLHF